This T cell receptor beta chain was recorded in a study of cytomegalovirus exposure and HLA in healthy donors. Study-level background: As released early, the data held roughly 85 million unique TCRs from HLA-typed donors. Whole-study results and caveats: Both high specificity and high sensitivity reportedly marked the classifier's diagnosis of cytomegalovirus status. Within a later analysis, the majority of CMV-associated TCR beta chains appeared HLA-restricted.

The CDR3 sequence is 16 residues long. In germline, CDR1 is SEHNR, CDR2 FQNEAQ (reference sequence). In the PCR, 60 Vbeta and 13 Jbeta primers were used. Libraries were prepared by immunoSEQ multiplex PCR; TCRdb keeps only in-frame clonotypes and omits some of them. This table holds some 120,000 clones, about 81% found once. Worth noting for this clone: Its matching antigen is unknown. A junction end diverges from the germline sequence, so it may reflect a read error.

This clonotype originated in a woman in her twenties or thirties in good health and CMV-seronegative. The sample comprised PBMCs. The chain couples TRBV7-9 to TRBJ2-5; TRBD1 matches at 9 bases. The CDR3 here is CSSSPHRDRVEETQYF. For the CDR3, the DNA is TGTTCCAGCAGCCCGCACCGGGACAGGGTTGAAGAGACCCAGTACTTC.